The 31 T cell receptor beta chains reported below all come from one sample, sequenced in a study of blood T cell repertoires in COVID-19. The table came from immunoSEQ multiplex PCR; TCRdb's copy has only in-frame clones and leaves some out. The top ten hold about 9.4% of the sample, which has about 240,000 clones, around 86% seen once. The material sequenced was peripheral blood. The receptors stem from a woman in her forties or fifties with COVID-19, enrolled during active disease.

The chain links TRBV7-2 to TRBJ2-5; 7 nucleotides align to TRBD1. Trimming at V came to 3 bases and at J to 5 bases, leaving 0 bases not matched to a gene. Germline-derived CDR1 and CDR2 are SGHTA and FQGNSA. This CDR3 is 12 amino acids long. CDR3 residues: CASSLDRETQYF. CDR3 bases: TGTGCCAGCAGCTTGGACAGGGAGACCCAGTACTTC.

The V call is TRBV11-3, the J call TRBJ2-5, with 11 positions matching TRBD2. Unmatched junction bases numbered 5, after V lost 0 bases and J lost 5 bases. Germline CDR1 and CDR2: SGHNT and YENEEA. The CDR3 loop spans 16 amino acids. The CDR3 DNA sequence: TGTGCCAGCAGCTTAGACTTGACTAGCGGGGTTGAGACCCAGTACTTC. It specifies CASSLDLTSGVETQYF.

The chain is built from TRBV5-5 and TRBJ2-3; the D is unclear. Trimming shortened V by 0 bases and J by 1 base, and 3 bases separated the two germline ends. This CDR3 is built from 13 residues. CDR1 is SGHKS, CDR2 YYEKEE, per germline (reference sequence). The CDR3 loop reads CASSLGRTDTQYF. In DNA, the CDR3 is TGTGCCAGCAGCTTGGGGCGCACAGATACGCAGTATTTT.

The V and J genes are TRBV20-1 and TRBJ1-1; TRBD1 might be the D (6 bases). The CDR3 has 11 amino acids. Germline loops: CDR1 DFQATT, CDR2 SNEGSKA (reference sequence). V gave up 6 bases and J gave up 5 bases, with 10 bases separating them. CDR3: CSAGGGTEAFF. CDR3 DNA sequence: TGCAGTGCGGGAGGGGGGACTGAAGCTTTCTTT.

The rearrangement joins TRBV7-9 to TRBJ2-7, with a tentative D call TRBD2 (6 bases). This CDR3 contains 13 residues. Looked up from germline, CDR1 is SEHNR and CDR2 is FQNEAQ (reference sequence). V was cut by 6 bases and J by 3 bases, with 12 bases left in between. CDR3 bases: TGTGCCAGCAGGTCGCCCGGGGGCTACGAGCAGTACTTC. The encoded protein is CASRSPGGYEQYF.

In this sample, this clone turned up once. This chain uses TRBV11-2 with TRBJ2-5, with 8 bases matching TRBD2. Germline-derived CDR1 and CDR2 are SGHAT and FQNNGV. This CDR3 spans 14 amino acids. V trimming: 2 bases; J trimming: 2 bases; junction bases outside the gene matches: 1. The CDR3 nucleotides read TGTGCCAGCAGCTTACGCGGGGGGCAAGAGACCCAGTACTTC. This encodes CASSLRGGQETQYF. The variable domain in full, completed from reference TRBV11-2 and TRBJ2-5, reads EAGVAQSPRYKIIEKRQSVAFWCNPISGHATLYWYQQILGQGPKLLIQFQNNGVVDDSQLPKDRFSAERLKGVDSTLKIQPAKLEDSAVYLCASSLRGGQETQYFGPGTRLLVL.

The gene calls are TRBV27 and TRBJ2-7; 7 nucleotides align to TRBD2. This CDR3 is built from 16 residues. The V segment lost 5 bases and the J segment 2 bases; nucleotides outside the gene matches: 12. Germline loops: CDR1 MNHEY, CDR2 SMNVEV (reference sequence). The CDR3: CASSPTGLSGAYEQYF. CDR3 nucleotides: TGTGCCAGCAGTCCAACGGGTTTGAGCGGGGCCTACGAGCAGTACTTC.

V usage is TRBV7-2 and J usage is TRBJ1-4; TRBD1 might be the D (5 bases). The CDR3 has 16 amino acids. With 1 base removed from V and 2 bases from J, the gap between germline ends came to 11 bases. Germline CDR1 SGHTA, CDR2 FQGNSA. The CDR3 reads CASSLGEAGTNEKLFF. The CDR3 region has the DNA TGTGCCAGCAGCTTAGGGGAGGCAGGGACTAATGAAAAACTGTTTTTT. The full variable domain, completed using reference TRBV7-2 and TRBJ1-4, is GAGVSQSPSNKVTEKGKDVELRCDPISGHTALYWYRQSLGQGLEFLIYFQGNSAPDKSGLPSDRFSAERTGGSVSTLTIQRTQQEDSAVYLCASSLGEAGTNEKLFFGSGTQLSVL.

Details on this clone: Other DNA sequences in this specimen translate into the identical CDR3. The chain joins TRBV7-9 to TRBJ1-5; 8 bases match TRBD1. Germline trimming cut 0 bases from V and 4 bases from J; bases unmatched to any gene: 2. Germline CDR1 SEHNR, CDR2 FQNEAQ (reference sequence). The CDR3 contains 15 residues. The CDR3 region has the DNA TGTGCCAGCAGCTTAGCGGGACAGGTGAATCAGCCCCAGCATTTT. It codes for CASSLAGQVNQPQHF.

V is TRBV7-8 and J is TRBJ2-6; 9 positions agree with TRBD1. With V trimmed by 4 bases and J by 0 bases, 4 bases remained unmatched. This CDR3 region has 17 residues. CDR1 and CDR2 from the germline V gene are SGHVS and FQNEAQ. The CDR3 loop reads CASSSGTGISGANVLTF. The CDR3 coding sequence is TGTGCCAGCAGCTCCGGGACAGGGATCTCTGGGGCCAACGTCCTGACTTTC.

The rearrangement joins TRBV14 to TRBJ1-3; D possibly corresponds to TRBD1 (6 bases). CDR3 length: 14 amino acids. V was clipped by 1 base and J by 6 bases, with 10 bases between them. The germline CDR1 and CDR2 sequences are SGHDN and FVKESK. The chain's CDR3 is CASSQAGAENTIYF. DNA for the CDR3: TGTGCCAGCAGCCAAGCAGGGGCTGAAAACACCATATATTTT.

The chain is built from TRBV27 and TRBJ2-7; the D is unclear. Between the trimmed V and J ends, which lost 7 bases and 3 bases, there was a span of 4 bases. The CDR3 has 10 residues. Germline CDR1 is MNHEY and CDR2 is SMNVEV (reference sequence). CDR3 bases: TGTGCCAGCACAGTCTACGAGCAGTACGTC. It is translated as CASTVYEQYV.

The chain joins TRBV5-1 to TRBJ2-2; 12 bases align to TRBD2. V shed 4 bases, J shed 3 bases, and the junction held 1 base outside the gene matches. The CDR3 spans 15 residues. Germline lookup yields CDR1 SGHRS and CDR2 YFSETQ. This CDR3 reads CASSRTSGDTGELFF. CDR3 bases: TGCGCCAGCAGCCGGACTAGCGGGGACACCGGGGAGCTGTTTTTT.

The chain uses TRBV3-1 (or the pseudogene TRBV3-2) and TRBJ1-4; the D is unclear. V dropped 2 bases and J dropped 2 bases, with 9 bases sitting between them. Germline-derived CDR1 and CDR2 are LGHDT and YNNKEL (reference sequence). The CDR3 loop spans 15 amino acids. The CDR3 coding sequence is TGTGCCAGCAGCCAAAACCTCGAGACTAATGAAAAACTGTTTTTT. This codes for CASSQNLETNEKLFF.

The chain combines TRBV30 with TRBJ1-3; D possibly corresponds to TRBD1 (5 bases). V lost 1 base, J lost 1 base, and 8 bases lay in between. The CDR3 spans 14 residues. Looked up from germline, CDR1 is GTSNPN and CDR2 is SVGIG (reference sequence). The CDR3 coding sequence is TGTGCCTGGAGTGAGGGGCAGTCTGGAAACACCATATATTTT. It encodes CAWSEGQSGNTIYF.

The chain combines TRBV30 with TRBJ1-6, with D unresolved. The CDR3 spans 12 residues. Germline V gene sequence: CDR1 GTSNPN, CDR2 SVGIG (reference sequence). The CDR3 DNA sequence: TGTGCTTATGAAAGGAGGCCCTCACCCCTCCACTTT. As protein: CAYERRPSPLHF.

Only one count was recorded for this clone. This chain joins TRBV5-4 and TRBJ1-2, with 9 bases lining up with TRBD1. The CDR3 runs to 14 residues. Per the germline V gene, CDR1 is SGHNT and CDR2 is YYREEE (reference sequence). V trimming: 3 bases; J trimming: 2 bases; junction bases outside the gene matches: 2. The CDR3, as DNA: TGTGCCAGCAGCTGGGACAGGGTAAACTATGGCTACACCTTC. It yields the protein CASSWDRVNYGYTF.

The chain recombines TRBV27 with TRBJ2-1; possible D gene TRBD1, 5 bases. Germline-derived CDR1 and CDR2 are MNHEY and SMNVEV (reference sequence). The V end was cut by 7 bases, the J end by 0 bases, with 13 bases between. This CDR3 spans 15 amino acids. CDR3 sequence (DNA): TGTGCCAGCATCCTGACAGCCAACTCCTACAATGAGCAGTTCTTC. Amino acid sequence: CASILTANSYNEQFF.

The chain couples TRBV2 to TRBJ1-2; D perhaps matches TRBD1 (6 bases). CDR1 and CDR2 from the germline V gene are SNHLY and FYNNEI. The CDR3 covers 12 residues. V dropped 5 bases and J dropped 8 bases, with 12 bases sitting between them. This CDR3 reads CASSRTAGGYTF. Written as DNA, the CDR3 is TGTGCCAGCAGTAGGACAGCGGGAGGCTACACCTTC.

CDR3 sequence reads: CAISETGTGGGYTF. The DNA of the CDR3 is TGTGCCATCAGTGAGACCGGGACAGGGGGAGGCTACACCTTC. This chain links TRBV10-3 with TRBJ1-2, with TRBD1 matching 11 bases. J was trimmed by 8 bases and V by 2 bases; bases with no gene match: 4. Germline CDR1 reads ENHRY; CDR2 reads SYGVKD. The CDR3 runs to 14 residues.

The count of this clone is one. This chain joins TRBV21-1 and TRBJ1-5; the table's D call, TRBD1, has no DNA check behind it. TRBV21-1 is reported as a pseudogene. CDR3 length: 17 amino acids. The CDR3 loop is CASSTDRAVYSNQPQHF. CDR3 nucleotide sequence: TGTGCCAGCAGCACCGACAGGGCTGTCTATAGCAATCAGCCCCAGCATTTT.

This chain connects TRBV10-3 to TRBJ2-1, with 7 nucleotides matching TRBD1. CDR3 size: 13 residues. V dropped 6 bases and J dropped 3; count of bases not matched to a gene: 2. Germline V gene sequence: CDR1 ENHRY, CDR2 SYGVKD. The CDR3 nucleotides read TGTGCCATCAGAGGGGGCGACTACAATGAGCAGTTCTTC. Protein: CAIRGGDYNEQFF.

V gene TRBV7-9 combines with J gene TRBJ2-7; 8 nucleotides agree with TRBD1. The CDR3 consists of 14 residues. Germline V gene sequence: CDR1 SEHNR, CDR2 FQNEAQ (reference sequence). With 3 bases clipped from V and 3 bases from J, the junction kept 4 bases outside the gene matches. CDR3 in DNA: TGTGCCAGCAGCTTGGGACAGGTAATCTACGAGCAGTACTTC. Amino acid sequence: CASSLGQVIYEQYF. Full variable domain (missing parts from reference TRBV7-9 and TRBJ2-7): DTGVSQNPRHKITKRGQNVTFRCDPISEHNRLYWYRQTLGQGPEFLTYFQNEAQLEKSRLLSDRFSAERPKGSFSTLEIQRTEQGDSAMYLCASSLGQVIYEQYFGPGTRLTVT.

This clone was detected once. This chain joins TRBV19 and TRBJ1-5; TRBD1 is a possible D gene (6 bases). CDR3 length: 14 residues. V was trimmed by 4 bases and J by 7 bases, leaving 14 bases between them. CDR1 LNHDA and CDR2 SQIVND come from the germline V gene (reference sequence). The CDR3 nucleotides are TGTGCCAGTAGTACAGGGGCAAGGGCCCAGCCCCAGCATTTT. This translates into CASSTGARAQPQHF.

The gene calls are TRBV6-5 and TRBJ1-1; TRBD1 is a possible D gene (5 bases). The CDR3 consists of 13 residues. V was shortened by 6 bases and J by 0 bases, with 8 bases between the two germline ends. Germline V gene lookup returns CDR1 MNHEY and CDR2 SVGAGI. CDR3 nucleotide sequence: TGTGCCAGCAGAAAACAGGTGAACACTGAAGCTTTCTTT. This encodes CASRKQVNTEAFF.

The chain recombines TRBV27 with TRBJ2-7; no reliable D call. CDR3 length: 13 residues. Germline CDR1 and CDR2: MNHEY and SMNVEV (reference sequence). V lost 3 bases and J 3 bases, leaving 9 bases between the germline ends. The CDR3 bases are TGTGCCAGCAGTTTTTCCCCCTTCTACGAGCAGTACTTC. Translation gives CASSFSPFYEQYF.

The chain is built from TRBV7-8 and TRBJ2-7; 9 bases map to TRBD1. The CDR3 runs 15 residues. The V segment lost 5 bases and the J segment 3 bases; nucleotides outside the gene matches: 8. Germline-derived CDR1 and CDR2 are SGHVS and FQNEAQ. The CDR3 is CASSPTGTGFYEQYF. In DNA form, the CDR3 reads TGTGCCAGCAGCCCCACCGGGACAGGGTTCTACGAGCAGTACTTC.

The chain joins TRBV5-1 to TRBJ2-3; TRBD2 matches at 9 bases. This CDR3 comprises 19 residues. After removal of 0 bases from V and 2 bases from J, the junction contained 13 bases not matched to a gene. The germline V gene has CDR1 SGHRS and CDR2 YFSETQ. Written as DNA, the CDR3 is TGCGCCAGCAGCTTGGAAGTTCGGAGCGGGGGGTATAACACAGATACGCAGTATTTT. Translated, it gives CASSLEVRSGGYNTDTQYF.

The CDR3 here is CASSAGQGRDQPQHF. In nucleotides, the CDR3 is TGTGCCAGCAGCGCGGGACAGGGGAGGGATCAGCCCCAGCATTTT. This rearrangement joins TRBV9 to TRBJ1-5; 10 bases match TRBD1. Germline values: CDR1 SGDLS, CDR2 YYNGEE. J was trimmed by 5 bases and V by 3 bases; bases with no gene match: 5. The CDR3 totals 15 residues.

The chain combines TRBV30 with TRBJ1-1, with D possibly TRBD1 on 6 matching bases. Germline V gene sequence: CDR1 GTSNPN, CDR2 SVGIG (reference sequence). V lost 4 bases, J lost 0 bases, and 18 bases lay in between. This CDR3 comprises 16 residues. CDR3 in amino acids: CAWNRDGVLMNTEAFF. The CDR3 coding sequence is TGTGCCTGGAACAGGGACGGGGTCCTAATGAACACTGAAGCTTTCTTT.

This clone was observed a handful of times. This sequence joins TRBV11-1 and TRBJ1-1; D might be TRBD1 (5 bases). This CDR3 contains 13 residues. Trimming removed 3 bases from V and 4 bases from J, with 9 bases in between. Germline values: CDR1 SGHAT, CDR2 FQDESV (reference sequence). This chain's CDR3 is CASSLRRGTEAFF. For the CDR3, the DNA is TGTGCCAGCAGCTTGCGTAGGGGCACTGAAGCTTTCTTT. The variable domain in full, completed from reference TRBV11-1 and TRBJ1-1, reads EAEVAQSPRYKITEKSQAVAFWCDPISGHATLYWYRQILGQGPELLVQFQDESVVDDSQLPKDRFSAERLKGVDSTLKIQPAELGDSAMYLCASSLRRGTEAFFGQGTRLTVV.